This T cell receptor beta chain was retrieved from a study of cytomegalovirus exposure and HLA in healthy donors. Worth noting for this clone: The antigen remains unidentified.

Regarding the study as a whole: Links to common viral pathogens appeared, in a later analysis, for several of the most significant clusters. Most TCR sequences were uncommon, yet certain public TCRs appeared in many donors. The study reported that TCR beta sequences accurately predicted HLA-A and HLA-B alleles in most subjects. Judged likely to be a sequencing artifact was a cluster of highly shared sequence variants.

It was with 60 Vbeta and 13 Jbeta primers that the PCR ran. Assay used: immunoSEQ multiplex PCR; TCRdb lists only in-frame clones, some missing. The sample carries about 120,000 clones, over 65% recorded once. This TCR was recovered from a woman aged 30 to 39 in good health and CMV-seropositive. Sequenced sample: PBMCs.

CDR3 DNA: TGTGCCAGCAGCTTGCCGGGGTACGAGCAGTACTTC. This encodes CASSLPGYEQYF. This chain uses TRBV5-6 with TRBJ2-7, with D possibly being TRBD2 (5 bases). The length of the CDR3 is 12 residues. V was clipped by 1 base and J by 4 bases, with 6 bases between them. Germline CDR1 reads SGHDT; CDR2 reads YYEEEE.